This T cell receptor beta chain originates from a study of T cell repertoires in cytomegalovirus infection. Study-wide background: Well-studied HLA-B-restricted epitopes and recently identified HLA-C-restricted epitopes of CMV were both used in the study. Indications came from public TCR beta signatures; they pointed to CMV infection and to a matching HLA type. Points from the study as a whole: There were HLA-C-restricted CMV-specific TCR beta clonotypes dominating the ex vivo response. Cumulative frequency of public TCR beta families picked out carriers of CMV plus the relevant HLA.

MiXCR, applied by TCRdb to the reads, yields one record per CDR3 protein. The sample has around 900,000 distinct CDR3 sequences; roughly 30% are singletons. The CDR3 runs 15 residues. V shed 5 bases and J 1 base; nucleotides not matched to a gene: 7. CDR1 and CDR2 from the germline V gene are SGHVT and SQSDAQ. Comment on this clonotype: What it binds is unknown.

This chain connects TRBV7-4 to TRBJ2-7; 8 bases are a match to TRBD1. The sequence was obtained from a human donor in good health (CMV status not recorded). Some clones in this sample may be carry-over from other donors' samples. The sample consisted of cultured CD8+ T cells from PBMCs, taken from culture after CMV antigen stimulation. The CDR3 DNA reads TGTGCCAGCAGCGACAGGGGATCGGGGTCCTACGAGCAGTACTTC. Encoded protein: CASSDRGSGSYEQYF.